These 3 T cell receptor beta chains were all obtained from the same sample, sequenced in a study of CD8+CD57+ T cells in acquired aplastic anemia. Profiling that covered TCR beta VDJ and CDR3 relied on genomic DNA as its template. TCRdb re-called the reads with MiXCR, one entry per CDR3 protein. The data contain approximately 250,000 distinct CDR3 sequences, approximately 80% of them singletons. Only patients with CD8+CD57+ cell expansion on flow cytometry were chosen for sequencing. The specimen sequenced was sorted CD4+, CD8+, or CD8+CD57+ T cells (not recorded which) from PBMCs. The source is a human donor with aplastic anemia.

The chain uses TRBV7-9 and TRBJ1-1; D is perhaps TRBD1 (5 bases). The V gene lost 4 bases and the J gene lost 14 bases, with 26 bases spanning the gap. This CDR3 contains 15 residues. The germline V gene encodes CDR1 SEHNR and CDR2 FQNEAQ (reference sequence). The CDR3 protein is CASSSPGSYGADVFF. The CDR3 DNA reads TGTGCCAGCAGCTCACCGGGTAGCTACGGGGCCGACGTCTTCTTT.

Worth noting for this clonotype: The junction differs from germline at one of its ends, possibly a read error. The chain employs TRBV7-8 and TRBJ2-3; D uncertain. Germline V gene lookup returns CDR1 SGHVS and CDR2 FQNEAQ. The CDR3 totals 14 residues. CDR3 nucleotide sequence: TGTGCCAGCAGTTTAGATGGAAGTCCCGATACGCAGTATTTT. Amino acid sequence: CASSLDGSPDTQYF.

This clonotype was counted a single time. The chain has TRBV6-6 and TRBJ2-1; weak D call: TRBD2 (5 bases). The CDR3 totals 14 residues. The germline V gene has CDR1 MNHNY and CDR2 SVGAGI (reference sequence). Trimming left V 2 bases short and J 7 bases short, with 12 bases between. The CDR3 nucleotides read TGTGCCAGCAGTTACCCCACACCGGGGAATGAGCAGTTCTTC. This gives the protein CASSYPTPGNEQFF.